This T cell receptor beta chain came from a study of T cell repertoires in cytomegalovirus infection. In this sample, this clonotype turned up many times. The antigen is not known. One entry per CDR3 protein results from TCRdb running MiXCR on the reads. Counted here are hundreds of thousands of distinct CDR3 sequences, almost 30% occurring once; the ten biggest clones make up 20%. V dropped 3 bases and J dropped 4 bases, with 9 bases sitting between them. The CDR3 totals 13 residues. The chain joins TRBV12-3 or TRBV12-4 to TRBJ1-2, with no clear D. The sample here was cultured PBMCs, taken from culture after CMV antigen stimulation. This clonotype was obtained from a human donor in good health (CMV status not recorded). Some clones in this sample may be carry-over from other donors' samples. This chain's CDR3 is CASSFRGAYGYTF. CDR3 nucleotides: TGTGCCAGCAGTTTCCGGGGTGCCTATGGCTACACCTTC.